This T cell receptor (beta chain) was documented in a study of blood T cells in healthy people across ages. The study, taken as a whole, reports: With donor CMV status unknown, expanded clonotype changes were possibly confounded.

With respect to this clonotype: Its antigen is unknown.

The donors, aged roughly 6 to 95, were healthy Caucasians from Russia. The length of the CDR3 is 17 residues. It was with a sample-barcoded 5' primer and a J-beta primer mix that a second PCR of roughly 7 to 11 cycles was run. Each CDR3 protein gets one entry after TCRdb re-called the 5' RACE reads with MiXCR. The table shows 850,000 to 950,000 distinct CDR3 sequences, with 25% to 35% occurring only once. The chain is built from TRBV21-1 and TRBJ1-5; TRBD1, the table's D call, lacks a check against the DNA. TRBV21-1 counts as a pseudogene. Sequencing was carried out using blood. The TCR comes from a woman of 80 years or more in good health. The CDR3 sequence is CATAAGTGGWGNQPRHF. The CDR3 region has the DNA TGTGCCACCGCTGCCGGGACAGGGGGCTGGGGCAATCAGCCCCGGCATTTT.